The rows below give T cell receptor beta chains drawn from one sample of a study of OX40 agonist ivuxolimab in advanced cancers. Assay used: immunoSEQ multiplex PCR; TCRdb lists only in-frame clones, some missing. The table lists about 69,000 clones, 87% of them singletons. This specimen consisted of CD4+ or CD8+ T cells sorted from blood, obtained in a trial of the OX40 agonist ivuxolimab. The receptors were gathered from an adult with an advanced solid tumor such as melanoma, head and neck, liver or kidney cancer. Each CDR3 is given with its conserved first and last residue. A D gene is named only where the DNA matches it firmly.

V gene	J gene	CDR3 length	D gene	CDR3 DNA	CDR3 protein
TRBV7-9	TRBJ2-7	15	TRBD1	TGTGCCAGCAGCCCCCGGACAGGGGGATCCTACGAGCAGTACTTC	CASSPRTGGSYEQYF
TRBV6-1	TRBJ2-1	15	TRBD2	TGTGCCAGCTCGTGGCGGGAGGCCTCCTACAATGAGCAGTTCTTC	CASSWREASYNEQFF
TRBV5-1	TRBJ1-1	15	-	TGCGCCAGCAGCTCACACTCAGAGGTGAACACTGAAGCTTTCTTT	CASSSHSEVNTEAFF
TRBV18	TRBJ2-7	15	TRBD2	TGTGCCAGCTCACGGGCTAGCGGCTACTCCTACGAGCAGTACTTC	CASSRASGYSYEQYF
TRBV28	TRBJ2-6	15	TRBD1	TGTGCCAGCTTGGAACAGGGGTCTGGGGCCAACGTCCTGACTTTC	CASLEQGSGANVLTF
TRBV6-5	TRBJ1-5	14	-	TGTGCCAGCAGTTACGCCAGTAGCAATCAGCCCCAGCATTTT	CASSYASSNQPQHF
TRBV20-1	TRBJ2-7	11	-	TGCAGTGCCACCCCAGGGGACGAGCAGTACTTC	CSATPGDEQYF
TRBV15	TRBJ1-1	13	-	TGTGCCACCAGCAGATTCCCGGCGACTGAAGCTTTCTTT	CATSRFPATEAFF
TRBV4-2	TRBJ1-5	12	-	TGTGCCAGCAGCTCTGATTTTGGACCCCAGCATTTT	CASSSDFGPQHF
TRBV6-6	TRBJ1-1	16	-	TGTGCCAGCAGTTCCACAAAGGGAGGGACCGACACTGAAGCTTTCTTT	CASSSTKGGTDTEAFF
TRBV11-2	TRBJ2-3	14	-	TGTGCCAGCAGCTTAGAAGGACAGACAGATACGCAGTATTTT	CASSLEGQTDTQYF
TRBV28	TRBJ1-2	17	TRBD1	TGTGCCAGCAGCCGACCCGGGACAGGGGGTAGAGGCTATGGCTACACCTTC	CASSRPGTGGRGYGYTF
TRBV6-1	TRBJ1-1	14	-	TGTGCCAGCAGTGAGTGGACGGCGAACACTGAAGCTTTCTTT	CASSEWTANTEAFF
TRBV9	TRBJ1-2	15	TRBD1	TGTGCCAGCAGCGTCCTAGGGACAGGGGCCTATGGCTACACCTTC	CASSVLGTGAYGYTF
TRBV7-8	TRBJ2-1	14	TRBD1	TGTGCCAGCAGCTTAGACAGGGGTCGGAATGAGCAGTTCTTC	CASSLDRGRNEQFF
TRBV6-4	TRBJ2-1	12	-	TGTGCCAGCAGTGACTCGCGGGGCGAGCAGTTCTTC	CASSDSRGEQFF
TRBV11-1	TRBJ1-4	16	TRBD1	TGTGCCAGCAGCTCTCTGGATGGCGGGACAGGTGAAAAACTGTTTTTT	CASSSLDGGTGEKLFF
TRBV12-5	TRBJ2-7	11	-	TGTGCTAGTGGTTTGCGACCCGAGCAGTACTTC	CASGLRPEQYF
TRBV28	TRBJ2-1	15	TRBD1	TGTGCCAGCAGTCCGGACAGGAATATATACAATGAGCAGTTCTTC	CASSPDRNIYNEQFF
TRBV4-2	TRBJ1-4	13	-	TGTGCCAGCAGCTTCGGGTTGGAGGAAAAACTGTTTTTT	CASSFGLEEKLFF